These 6 T cell receptor beta chains originate from one sample sequenced in a study of shared clonotypes between healthy human individuals. TCRdb's copy holds only in-frame clones and misses some; the assay was immunoSEQ multiplex PCR. This table has about 2.2 million clones, around 95% appearing once. Naive CD8 cells were CD45RO-negative, positively selected for CCR7, excluding terminally differentiated effector memory CD45RA+ cells. Sequenced input: naive CD8+ T cells from PBMCs. All receptors come from a man between 18 and 29 years old in good health. Some clones in this sample may be carry-over from other donors' samples.

The CDR3 sequence: CASSLVSGTPTYEQYF. The CDR3 DNA sequence: TGTGCCAGCAGCTTAGTGAGCGGGACTCCCACCTACGAGCAGTACTTC. J is TRBJ2-7 and V is TRBV7-8; 7 bases fit TRBD2. In germline, CDR1 is SGHVS, CDR2 FQNEAQ. There are 16 residues in the CDR3. V lost 1 base, J lost 2 bases, and 8 bases stayed unmatched. The whole variable domain, remainder taken from reference TRBV7-8 and TRBJ2-7, is GAGVSQSPRYKVAKRGQDVALRCDPISGHVSLFWYQQALGQGPEFLTYFQNEAQLDKSGLPSDRFFAERPEGSVSTLKIQRTQQEDSAVYLCASSLVSGTPTYEQYFGPGTRLTVT.

The V and J genes are TRBV10-2 and TRBJ2-1; 12 bases map to TRBD2. The CDR3 contains 20 residues. V gave up 7 bases and J gave up 0 bases; unmatched junction bases: 16. The germline V gene has CDR1 WSHSY and CDR2 SAAADI. CDR3 region: CASMGYRTSGVRGSYNEQFF. The CDR3, as DNA: TGCGCCAGCATGGGATATAGGACTAGCGGGGTTCGAGGCTCCTACAATGAGCAGTTCTTC.

The V and J genes are TRBV15 and TRBJ1-5; 7 nucleotides agree with TRBD1. Germline lookup yields CDR1 LNHNV and CDR2 YYDKDF (reference sequence). V trimming: 5 bases; J trimming: 3 bases; junction bases outside the gene matches: 7. CDR3 length equals 15 residues. CDR3 DNA sequence: TGTGCCACCAGCCTTGAGGGACAGTACAATCAGCCCCAGCATTTT. It translates to CATSLEGQYNQPQHF.

CDR3 protein: CSARGGGTSEQFF. The CDR3 bases are TGCAGCGCCAGGGGAGGGGGAACTTCTGAGCAGTTCTTC. The V gene is TRBV29-1, the J gene TRBJ2-1; perhaps TRBD2 as D (7 bases). The CDR3 is made up of 13 amino acids. Trimming took 7 bases from V and 9 from J, leaving 19 bases between them. Germline V gives CDR1 SQVTM, CDR2 ANQGSEA.

This clone was picked up one time. The chain joins TRBV6-1 to TRBJ2-7, with D possibly matching TRBD2 (5 bases). There are 15 residues in the CDR3. From germline, CDR1 is MNHNS and CDR2 SASEGT. The V and J ends lost 2 bases and 5 bases respectively, with 16 bases between them. CDR3 nucleotides: TGTGCCAGCAGTGAATCCAGCGGCCCAGCCAACGAGCAGTACTTC. Encoded protein: CASSESSGPANEQYF.

The chain combines TRBV28 with TRBJ2-7; D possibly corresponds to TRBD1 (6 bases). The CDR3 runs 12 residues. CDR1 is MDHEN and CDR2 is SYDVKM in the germline V gene. V lost 8 bases and J 4 bases, leaving 12 bases between the germline ends. The CDR3 nucleotides are TGTGCCAGCCGTAGGGGGTTTTACGAGCAGTACTTC. This encodes CASRRGFYEQYF.